A single sample is the source of the 11 T cell receptor beta chains below, sequenced in a study of blood T cell repertoires in COVID-19. Repertoires were generated with immunoSEQ multiplex PCR, while TCRdb's copy carries only in-frame clones and drops some. The data contain under 50,000 clones, about 88% of them singletons. The sequencing sample was made of peripheral blood. Receptors were obtained from a man between 70 and 80 years old with active COVID-19.

The V call is TRBV18, the J call TRBJ2-7; 8 bases agree with TRBD1. This CDR3 spans 17 amino acids. The V gene end was trimmed by 1 base and the J gene end by 3 bases; junction bases not matched to a gene: 11. Germline V CDR1 and CDR2: KGHSH, LQKENI. The CDR3 sequence is CASSPQVDHRGYYEQYF. Written as DNA, the CDR3 is TGTGCCAGCTCACCACAAGTCGACCACAGGGGGTACTACGAGCAGTACTTC.

In this sample, this clone turned up once. This chain joins TRBV7-2 and TRBJ1-2; D remains unclear. Germline V gene lookup returns CDR1 SGHTA and CDR2 FQGNSA. The CDR3 loop spans 13 amino acids. With 2 bases removed from V and 7 bases from J, the gap between germline ends came to 11 bases. CDR3 in DNA: TGTGCCAGCAGCTTAAATTACGGAGGTGGCTACACCTTC. This gives the protein CASSLNYGGGYTF. Based on the CDR3 plus reference TRBV7-2 and TRBJ1-2, the full variable domain is GAGVSQSPSNKVTEKGKDVELRCDPISGHTALYWYRQSLGQGLEFLIYFQGNSAPDKSGLPSDRFSAERTGGSVSTLTIQRTQQEDSAVYLCASSLNYGGGYTFGSGTRLTVV.

The V and J genes are TRBV23-1 and TRBJ1-6, with 7 bases that match TRBD1. TRBV23-1 is known as an ORF, though its function is uncertain. This CDR3 comprises 18 residues. Losses at the gene ends were 6 bases for V and 0 bases for J; bases not matched to a gene: 11. The CDR3 nucleotides read TGCGCCAGCAGGCACGGACAGGCCCGGAGCTCCTATAATTCACCCCTCCACTTT. It yields the protein CASRHGQARSSYNSPLHF.

J is TRBJ2-1 and V is TRBV24-1; 9 nucleotides align to TRBD2. J lost 4 bases, V lost 4 bases, and 4 bases had no gene match. This CDR3 is 15 amino acids long. CDR1 is KGHDR, CDR2 SFDVKD, per germline. This chain's CDR3 is CATSERLAVYNEQFF. CDR3 coding DNA: TGTGCCACCAGTGAAAGACTAGCGGTGTACAATGAGCAGTTCTTC.

The rearrangement joins TRBV4-2 to TRBJ2-3; TRBD2 might be the D (6 bases). Germline CDR1 is LGHNA and CDR2 is YNFKEQ. The CDR3 covers 15 residues. Trimming stripped 3 bases from V and 1 base from J, with 11 bases between. In DNA form, the CDR3 reads TGTGCCAGCAGCCAGCTAGCGTCTGGCACAGATACGCAGTATTTT. Its translation is CASSQLASGTDTQYF.

The rearrangement links TRBV25-1 to TRBJ1-2; 10 nucleotides agree with TRBD1. CDR3 length: 14 residues. With 4 bases clipped from V and 2 bases from J, the junction kept 1 base outside the gene matches. Germline V gene lookup returns CDR1 MGHDK and CDR2 SYGVNS. CDR3 amino acids: CASSAGQGNYGYTF. DNA of the CDR3: TGTGCCAGCAGTGCGGGACAGGGGAACTATGGCTACACCTTC.

The chain carries TRBV6-1 and TRBJ2-3; 9 bases map to TRBD2. The CDR3 loop spans 15 amino acids. The germline V gene has CDR1 MNHNS and CDR2 SASEGT. The V gene end was trimmed by 6 bases and the J gene end by 4 bases; junction bases not matched to a gene: 8. This CDR3 is CASSSAGGPPDTQYF. DNA for the CDR3: TGTGCCAGCAGCAGCGCGGGGGGGCCCCCAGATACGCAGTATTTT.

V usage is TRBV5-1 and J usage is TRBJ2-7, with a possible D match to TRBD1 (6 bases). The CDR3 consists of 16 residues. The germline V gene encodes CDR1 SGHRS and CDR2 YFSETQ. V was clipped by 6 bases and J by 0 bases, with 19 bases between them. The CDR3 sequence is CASTSQNRVGSYEQYF. CDR3 nucleotide sequence: TGCGCCAGCACATCCCAGAACAGGGTGGGCTCCTACGAGCAGTACTTC. Using reference TRBV5-1 and TRBJ2-7 for the parts outside the CDR3, the full variable domain is KAGVTQTPRYLIKTRGQQVTLSCSPISGHRSVSWYQQTPGQGLQFLFEYFSETQRNKGNFPGRFSGRQFSNSRSEMNVSTLELGDSALYLCASTSQNRVGSYEQYFGPGTRLTVT.

This chain links TRBV27 with TRBJ2-7; 8 bases fit TRBD1. Trimming took 4 bases from V and 5 from J; bases not matched to a gene: 10. From germline, CDR1 is MNHEY and CDR2 SMNVEV (reference sequence). CDR3 length: 15 residues. The CDR3 loop is CASSSLGTGLDEQYF. Written as DNA, the CDR3 is TGTGCCAGCAGTTCCCTTGGGACAGGTCTCGACGAGCAGTACTTC.

The chain joins TRBV4-1 to TRBJ1-1; D unresolved. Trimming removed 3 bases at V and 0 bases at J, with 14 bases between. The CDR3 has 16 residues. Germline assignment: CDR1 MGHRA and CDR2 YSYEKL. The CDR3 loop reads CASSHAPGRVNTEAFF. CDR3 DNA sequence: TGCGCCAGCAGCCACGCCCCTGGGAGGGTGAACACTGAAGCTTTCTTT.

This clone was recorded once. The V gene is TRBV19, the J gene TRBJ2-1; 9 bases are a match to TRBD2. Germline CDR1 is LNHDA and CDR2 is SQIVND (reference sequence). The CDR3 extends over 16 amino acids. J gave up 2 bases and V 6 bases, and 8 bases lay outside the gene matches. The CDR3 reads CASSPMSGGPYNEQFF. CDR3 in DNA: TGTGCCAGTAGCCCGATGAGCGGGGGGCCCTACAATGAGCAGTTCTTC.